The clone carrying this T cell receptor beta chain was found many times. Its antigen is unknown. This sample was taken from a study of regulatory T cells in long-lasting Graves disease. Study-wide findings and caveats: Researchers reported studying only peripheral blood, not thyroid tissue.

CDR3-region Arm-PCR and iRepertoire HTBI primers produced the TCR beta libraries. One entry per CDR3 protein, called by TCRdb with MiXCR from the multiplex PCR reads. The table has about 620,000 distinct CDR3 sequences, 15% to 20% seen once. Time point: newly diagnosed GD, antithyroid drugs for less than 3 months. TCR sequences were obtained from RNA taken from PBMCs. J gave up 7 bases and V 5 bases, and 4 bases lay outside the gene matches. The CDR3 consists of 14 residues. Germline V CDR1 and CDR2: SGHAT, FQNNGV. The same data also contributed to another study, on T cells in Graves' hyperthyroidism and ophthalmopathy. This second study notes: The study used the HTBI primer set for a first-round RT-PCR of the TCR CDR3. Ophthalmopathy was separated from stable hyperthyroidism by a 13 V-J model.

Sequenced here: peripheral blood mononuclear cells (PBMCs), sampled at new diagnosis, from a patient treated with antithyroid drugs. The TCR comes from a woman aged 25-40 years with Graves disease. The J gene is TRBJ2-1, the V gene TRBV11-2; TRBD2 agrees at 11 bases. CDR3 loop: CASSLRLAGNEQFF. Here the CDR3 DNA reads TGTGCCAGCAGCCTAAGACTAGCGGGGAATGAGCAGTTCTTC. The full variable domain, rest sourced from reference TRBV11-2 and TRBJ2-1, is EAGVAQSPRYKIIEKRQSVAFWCNPISGHATLYWYQQILGQGPKLLIQFQNNGVVDDSQLPKDRFSAERLKGVDSTLKIQPAKLEDSAVYLCASSLRLAGNEQFFGPGTRLTVL.